Following are 6 T cell receptor beta chains from one sample sequenced in a study of OX40 agonist ivuxolimab in advanced cancers. Sequencing used immunoSEQ multiplex PCR; TCRdb keeps in-frame clones, though not all of them. The repertoire holds approximately 22,000 clones, with over 65% as singletons. The sequencing used CD4+ or CD8+ T cells sorted from blood, collected in a trial of the OX40 agonist ivuxolimab. The origin of the receptors is an adult with an advanced solid tumor such as melanoma, head and neck, liver or kidney cancer.

This clone occurred once. V and J are TRBV11-2 and TRBJ2-3; D uncertain. V was clipped by 1 base and J by 4 bases, with 3 bases between them. The germline V gene has CDR1 SGHAT and CDR2 FQNNGV. The CDR3 has 12 amino acids. CDR3 in amino acids: CASSLGADTQYF. In nucleotides, the CDR3 is TGTGCCAGCAGCTTAGGGGCAGATACGCAGTATTTT.

This chain connects TRBV7-2 to TRBJ1-1; weak D call: TRBD1 (5 bases). Between the trimmed V and J ends, which lost 0 bases and 4 bases, there was a span of 9 bases. CDR3 length: 14 residues. CDR1 and CDR2 (germline): SGHTA, FQGNSA. The CDR3 nucleotides are TGTGCCAGCAGCTTAGCTAACGGGGGCACTGAAGCTTTCTTT. It is translated as CASSLANGGTEAFF.

The chain combines TRBV4-1 with TRBJ2-1; 12 bases fit TRBD2. V lost 4 bases to trimming and J lost 9 bases; unmatched junction nucleotides: 7. Germline CDR1 and CDR2: MGHRA and YSYEKL. This CDR3 comprises 15 residues. CDR3 region: CASSPRLAGATEQFF. In nucleotides, the CDR3 is TGCGCCAGCAGCCCTCGACTAGCGGGAGCGACTGAGCAGTTCTTC.

The rearrangement links TRBV9 to TRBJ2-1, with 14 bases lining up with TRBD2. Germline CDR1 is SGDLS and CDR2 is YYNGEE. The CDR3 has 16 residues. Trimming at V came to 3 bases and at J to 9 bases, leaving 8 bases not matched to a gene. CDR3 coding DNA: TGTGCCAGCAGCGGCCTGGGACTAGCGGGAGCCCCTGAGCAGTTCTTC. It specifies CASSGLGLAGAPEQFF. The full variable domain, completed using reference TRBV9 and TRBJ2-1, is DSGVTQTPKHLITATGQRVTLRCSPRSGDLSVYWYQQSLDQGLQFLIQYYNGEERAKGNILERFSAQQFPDLHSELNLSSLELGDSALYFCASSGLGLAGAPEQFFGPGTRLTVL.

The DNA for the CDR3 is TGTGCCAGCAGTTTCACCCGCACAGATACGCAGTATTTT. It yields the protein CASSFTRTDTQYF. The V gene is TRBV27, the J gene TRBJ2-3, with D hard to call. Per the germline V gene, CDR1 is MNHEY and CDR2 is SMNVEV (reference sequence). Deletions cut 3 bases from V and 1 base from J, with 5 bases between. The CDR3 runs 13 residues.

This clone was detected only a few times. The rearrangement joins TRBV19 to TRBJ1-5, with D possibly being TRBD1 (5 bases). The CDR3 is made up of 14 amino acids. V lost 2 bases and J lost 3, with 8 bases in between. The germline V gene has CDR1 LNHDA and CDR2 SQIVND (reference sequence). CDR3 in DNA: TGTGCCAGTAGTATACTGGGGGACAATCAGCCCCAGCATTTT. Residues: CASSILGDNQPQHF.